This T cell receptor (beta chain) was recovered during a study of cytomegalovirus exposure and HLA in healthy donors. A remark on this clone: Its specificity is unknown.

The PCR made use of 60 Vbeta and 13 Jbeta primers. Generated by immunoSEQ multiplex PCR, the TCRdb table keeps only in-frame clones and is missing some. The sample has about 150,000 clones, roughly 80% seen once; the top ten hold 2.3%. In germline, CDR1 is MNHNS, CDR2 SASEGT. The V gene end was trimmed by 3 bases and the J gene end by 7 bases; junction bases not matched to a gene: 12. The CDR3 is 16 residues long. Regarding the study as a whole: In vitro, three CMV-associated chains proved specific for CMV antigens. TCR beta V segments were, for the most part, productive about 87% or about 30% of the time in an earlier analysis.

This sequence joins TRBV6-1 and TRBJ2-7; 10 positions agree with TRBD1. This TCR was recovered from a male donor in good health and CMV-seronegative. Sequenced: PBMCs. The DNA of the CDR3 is TGTGCCAGCAGTGATCCTCCGGGACAGGGGTCGGGGGAGCAGTACTTC. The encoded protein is CASSDPPGQGSGEQYF.